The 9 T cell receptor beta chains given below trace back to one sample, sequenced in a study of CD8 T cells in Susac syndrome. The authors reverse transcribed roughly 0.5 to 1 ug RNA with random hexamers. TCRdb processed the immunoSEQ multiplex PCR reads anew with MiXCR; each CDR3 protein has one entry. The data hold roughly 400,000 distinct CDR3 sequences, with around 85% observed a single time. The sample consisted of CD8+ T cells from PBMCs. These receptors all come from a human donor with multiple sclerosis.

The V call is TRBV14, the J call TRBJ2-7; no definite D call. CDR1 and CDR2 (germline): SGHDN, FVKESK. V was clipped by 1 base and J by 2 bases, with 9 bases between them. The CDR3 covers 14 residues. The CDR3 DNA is TGTGCCAGCAGCCAAGTGGGCAGGACCTACGAGCAGTACTTC. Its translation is CASSQVGRTYEQYF.

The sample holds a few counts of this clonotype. The CDR3 DNA sequence: TGTGCCAGCAGTTTGGCGGGTGGAGGCACTGAAGCTTTCTTT. Its protein is CASSLAGGGTEAFF. This chain uses TRBV27 with TRBJ1-1; D remains ambiguous. CDR1 is MNHEY and CDR2 is SMNVEV in the germline V gene (reference sequence). Trimming pared 3 bases from V and 4 bases from J, leaving 12 bases between. This CDR3 spans 14 amino acids.

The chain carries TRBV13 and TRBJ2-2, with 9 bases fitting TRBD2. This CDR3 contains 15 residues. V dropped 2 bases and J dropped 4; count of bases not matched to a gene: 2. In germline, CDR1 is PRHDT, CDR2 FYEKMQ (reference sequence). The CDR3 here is CASSLSSGVTGELFF. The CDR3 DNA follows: TGTGCCAGCAGCTTATCTAGCGGGGTCACCGGGGAGCTGTTTTTT. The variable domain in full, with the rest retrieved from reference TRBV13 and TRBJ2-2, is AAGVIQSPRHLIKEKRETATLKCYPIPRHDTVYWYQQGPGQDPQFLISFYEKMQSDKGSIPDRFSAQQFSDYHSELNMSSLELGDSALYFCASSLSSGVTGELFFGEGSRLTVL.

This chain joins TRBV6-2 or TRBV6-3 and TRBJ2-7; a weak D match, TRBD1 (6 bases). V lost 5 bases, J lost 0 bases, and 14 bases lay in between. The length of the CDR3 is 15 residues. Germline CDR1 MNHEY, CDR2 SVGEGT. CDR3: CASSLLPDSSYEQYF. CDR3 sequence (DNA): TGTGCCAGCAGTCTCTTACCGGACAGCTCCTACGAGCAGTACTTC.

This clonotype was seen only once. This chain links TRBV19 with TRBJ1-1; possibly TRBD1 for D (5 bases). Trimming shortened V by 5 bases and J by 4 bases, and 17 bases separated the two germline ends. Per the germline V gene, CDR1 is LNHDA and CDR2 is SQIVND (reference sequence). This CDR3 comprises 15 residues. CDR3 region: CASSPWAMGGTEAFF. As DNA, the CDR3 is TGTGCCAGTAGTCCCTGGGCTATGGGGGGCACTGAAGCTTTCTTT.

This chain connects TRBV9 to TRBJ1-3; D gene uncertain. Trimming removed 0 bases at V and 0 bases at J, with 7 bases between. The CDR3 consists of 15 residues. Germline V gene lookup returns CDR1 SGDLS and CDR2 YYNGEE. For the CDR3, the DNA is TGTGCCAGCAGCGTAGGGGTAAGCTCTGGAAACACCATATATTTT. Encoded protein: CASSVGVSSGNTIYF.

CDR3 in amino acids: CAISESSRPPGELFF. The CDR3 nucleotides read TGTGCCATCAGTGAGTCTAGCAGGCCCCCCGGGGAGCTGTTTTTT. The rearrangement uses TRBV10-3 and TRBJ2-2; D gene uncertain. Per the germline V gene, CDR1 is ENHRY and CDR2 is SYGVKD. V was cut by 0 bases and J by 6 bases, with 11 bases left in between. The CDR3 has 15 amino acids.

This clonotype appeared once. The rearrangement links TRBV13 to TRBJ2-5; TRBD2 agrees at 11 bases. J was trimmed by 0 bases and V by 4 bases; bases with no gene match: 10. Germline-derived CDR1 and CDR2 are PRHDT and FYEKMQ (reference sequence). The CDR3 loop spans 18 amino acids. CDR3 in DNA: TGTGCCAGCAGCTCACTCCTCGGGACTAGCGGATACCAAGAGACCCAGTACTTC. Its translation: CASSSLLGTSGYQETQYF.

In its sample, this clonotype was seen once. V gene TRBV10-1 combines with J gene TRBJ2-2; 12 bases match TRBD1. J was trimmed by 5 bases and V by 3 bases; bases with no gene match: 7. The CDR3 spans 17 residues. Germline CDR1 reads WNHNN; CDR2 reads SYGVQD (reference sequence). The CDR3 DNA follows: TGCGCCAGCAGTGACCCGGGACAGGGGGCATGGACCGGGGAGCTGTTTTTT. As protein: CASSDPGQGAWTGELFF.